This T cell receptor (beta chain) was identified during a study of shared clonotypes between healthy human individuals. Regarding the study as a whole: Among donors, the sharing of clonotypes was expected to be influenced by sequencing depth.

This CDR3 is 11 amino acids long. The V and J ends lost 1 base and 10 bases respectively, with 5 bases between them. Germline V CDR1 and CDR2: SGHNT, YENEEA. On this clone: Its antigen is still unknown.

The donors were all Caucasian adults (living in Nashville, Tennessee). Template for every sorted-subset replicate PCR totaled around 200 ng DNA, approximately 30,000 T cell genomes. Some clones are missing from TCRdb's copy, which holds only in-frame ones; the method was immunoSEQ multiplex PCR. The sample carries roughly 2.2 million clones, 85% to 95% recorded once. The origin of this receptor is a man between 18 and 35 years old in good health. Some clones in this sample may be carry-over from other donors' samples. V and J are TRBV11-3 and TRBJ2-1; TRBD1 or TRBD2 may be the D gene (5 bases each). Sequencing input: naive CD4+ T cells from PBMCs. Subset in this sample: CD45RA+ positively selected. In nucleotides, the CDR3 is TGTGCCAGCAGCTTAGGGGGGGAGCAGTTCTTC. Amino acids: CASSLGGEQFF.